Listed below are T cell receptor beta chains from one sample, sequenced in a study of Ad26.COV2.S vaccination and SARS-CoV-2 variants. Method: immunoSEQ multiplex PCR; TCRdb's copy keeps in-frame clones and lacks some. This table has 320,000 or so clones, roughly 88% appearing once. The sample consisted of peripheral blood, taken in a trial of Ad26.COV2.S vaccine versus placebo. Source of these receptors: a person aged 18-65 years who received the Ad26.COV2.S COVID-19 vaccine or a placebo. Both conserved end residues are part of each CDR3. Fields, in order: J gene, D gene, clone size, V gene, CDR3 DNA, CDR3 protein. A D gene is named only where the DNA matches it firmly. Expanded clones are given a class, and other clones once, few, many or no size at all.

>TRBJ2-7|TRBD1|once|TRBV4-3
TGCGCCAGCAGCCAGACTCAACCGGGACAGGGGTCCTACGAGCAGTACTTC
CASSQTQPGQGSYEQYF
>TRBJ1-2|-|few|TRBV14
TGTGCCAGCAGCCGGGGGGGGCTTATCCATGGCTACACCTTC
CASSRGGLIHGYTF
>TRBJ1-1|-|-|TRBV18
TGTGCCAGCTCACCACGGGGCTCGGGCACTGAAGCTTTCTTT
CASSPRGSGTEAFF
>TRBJ2-5|-|-|TRBV27
TGTGCCAGCAGGGGACTCTTAGGTCCACAAGAGACCCAGTACTTC
CASRGLLGPQETQYF
>TRBJ2-2|-|-|TRBV28
TGTGCCAGCCTCCCAGGGAGATACACCGGGGAGCTGTTTTTT
CASLPGRYTGELFF
>TRBJ1-4|TRBD1|-|TRBV3-1/TRBV3-2
TGTGCCAGCAGCTCACTTCTTGGGGACAGTCCTAATGAAAAACTGTTTTTT
CASSSLLGDSPNEKLFF
>TRBJ2-4|TRBD1|once|TRBV6-6
TGTGCCAGCAGTGCCGGACAGGCCGTTCAGTACTTC
CASSAGQAVQYF
>TRBJ1-5|TRBD1|-|TRBV27
TGTGCCAGCAGTTCGGACAGGGGCGACAATCAGCCCCAGCATTTT
CASSSDRGDNQPQHF
>TRBJ2-3|-|-|TRBV7-9
TGTGCCAGCAGCCCCCATGTGATAGGCAGGGGAGGTAGAGATACGCAGTATTTT
CASSPHVIGRGGRDTQYF
>TRBJ1-1|TRBD1|-|TRBV10-2
TGCGCCAGCAGCCCTGGGGACAGGGGCTTAAACACTGAAGCTTTCTTT
CASSPGDRGLNTEAFF
>TRBJ1-1|TRBD1|-|TRBV5-1
TGCGCCAGCAGCGGGACAGGGGGGAACACTGAAGCTTTCTTT
CASSGTGGNTEAFF
>TRBJ2-1|-|-|TRBV12-3/TRBV12-4
TGTGCCAGCAGTTTGTTGGGGGAGCAGTTCTTC
CASSLLGEQFF
>TRBJ2-3|TRBD2|-|TRBV7-9
TGTGCCAGCAGCTTAACCCTCTCAGCGGGGGCCATCACAGATACGCAGTATTTT
CASSLTLSAGAITDTQYF
>TRBJ1-5|-|-|TRBV6-5
TGTGCCAGGCCGGGGGTTCAGCCCCAGCATTTT
CARPGVQPQHF
>TRBJ2-7|TRBD1|-|TRBV10-2
TGCGCCAGCAGTGAGTTTACAGGGGCTGGTTACGAGCAGTACTTC
CASSEFTGAGYEQYF
>TRBJ2-1|TRBD2|-|TRBV20-1
TGCAGTGCTAGTGGACTAGCGTATATGTCCTACAATGAGCAGTTCTTC
CSASGLAYMSYNEQFF
>TRBJ1-2|-|once|TRBV6-1
TGTGCCAGCAGTGAAGGTGCAGGGGCGAGCTATGGCTACACCTTC
CASSEGAGASYGYTF
>TRBJ1-5|-|-|TRBV7-2
TGTGCCAGCAGCTTAGATCCAGGGTGGGGATATCAGCCCCAGCATTTT
CASSLDPGWGYQPQHF
>TRBJ2-7|TRBD2|-|TRBV4-3
TGCGCCAGCAGCCCCTCGACTAGCGGGGGGTTTAGCTCCTACGAGCAGTACTTC
CASSPSTSGGFSSYEQYF
>TRBJ1-4|-|-|TRBV5-1
TGCGCCAGCAGTCTTGGGCAGGTTCATGAAAAACTGTTTTTT
CASSLGQVHEKLFF
>TRBJ1-2|-|-|TRBV7-9
TGTGCCAGCAGCGAACCCAACAGCGATGGCTACACCTTC
CASSEPNSDGYTF
>TRBJ1-1|-|few|TRBV5-6
TGTGCCAGCAGCCTGGTCTCAAGGGAGAACACTGAAGCTTTCTTT
CASSLVSRENTEAFF